This is a list of T cell receptor beta chains from one sample in a study of OX40 agonist ivuxolimab in advanced cancers. Sequencing used immunoSEQ multiplex PCR; TCRdb keeps in-frame clones, though not all of them. The table lists around 100,000 clones, about 91% of them singletons. This material consisted of CD4+ or CD8+ T cells sorted from blood, taken in a trial of the OX40 agonist ivuxolimab. These TCRs come from an adult with an advanced solid tumor such as melanoma, head and neck, liver or kidney cancer. The CDR3 runs from the conserved cysteine through the conserved F or W. D genes are given only for firm matches. Not every row has a clone size; where given, it reads once, few, many or a size class.

d_call j_call clone_size v_call cdr3_aa cdr3_nt
. TRBJ2-2 . TRBV19 CATGIPTGELFF TGTGCCACCGGCATCCCGACCGGGGAGCTGTTTTTT
. TRBJ2-3 . TRBV21-1 CASSNRRDTQYF TGTGCCAGCAGCAATCGTCGAGATACGCAGTATTTT
. TRBJ1-1 . TRBV2 CASSVLGPPGPEAFF TGTGCCAGCAGTGTTCTGGGACCCCCCGGCCCTGAAGCTTTCTTT
. TRBJ2-2 . TRBV6-5 CASSRGQRGELFF TGTGCCAGCAGCCGTGGACAACGCGGGGAGCTGTTTTTT
. TRBJ1-6 once TRBV19 CASSILGSGNSPLHF TGTGCCAGTAGTATCCTCGGGTCGGGAAATTCACCCCTCCACTTT
TRBD2 TRBJ2-7 once TRBV27 CASTYGTSGRGEQYF TGTGCCAGCACCTATGGGACTAGCGGGAGGGGCGAGCAGTACTTC
TRBD1 TRBJ1-2 once TRBV14 CASSQRGLYGYTF TGTGCCAGCAGCCAAAGGGGGCTCTATGGCTACACCTTC
. TRBJ1-2 . TRBV10-3 CAISENTPIQTSYTF TGTGCCATCAGTGAGAATACGCCTATTCAGACAAGCTACACCTTC
. TRBJ1-5 . TRBV7-9 CASSPDISNQPQHF TGTGCCAGCAGCCCGGACATTAGCAATCAGCCCCAGCATTTT
. TRBJ2-7 . TRBV7-6 CASSLVQQTYEQYF TGTGCCAGCAGCTTAGTCCAGCAGACCTACGAGCAGTACTTC
. TRBJ2-5 . TRBV2 CASSGGVYQETQYF TGTGCCAGCAGTGGAGGGGTTTACCAAGAGACCCAGTACTTC
. TRBJ2-1 . TRBV21-1 CASSKVTGKAFYNEQFF TGTGCCAGCAGCAAAGTCACAGGGAAGGCATTCTACAATGAGCAGTTCTTC
. TRBJ2-5 few TRBV7-9 CASSPGLRETQYF TGTGCCAGCAGCCCTGGACTGAGAGAGACCCAGTACTTC
. TRBJ2-7 . TRBV7-9 CASSLAAAYEQYF TGTGCCAGCAGCTTAGCAGCGGCCTACGAGCAGTACTTC
. TRBJ2-7 . TRBV25-1 CASSTRTRVPYEQYF TGTGCCAGCAGTACCCGTACAAGGGTACCCTACGAGCAGTACTTC
. TRBJ2-1 . TRBV5-4 CASSPGTGTPLGEQFF TGTGCCAGCAGCCCGGGAACCGGGACTCCCCTGGGGGAGCAGTTCTTC
TRBD2 TRBJ2-7 . TRBV10-3 CAIAASGSPTYEQYF TGTGCCATCGCGGCTAGCGGGAGCCCCACCTACGAGCAGTACTTC
. TRBJ1-1 once TRBV2 CASSETRVGTEAFF TGTGCCAGCAGTGAGACCAGGGTCGGAACTGAAGCTTTCTTT